These 32 T cell receptor beta chains came from one sample sequenced in a study of tumor and adjacent non-tumor tissue in lung cancer. Three rounds of nested PCR, following a modified ARM-PCR protocol, produced the TCRbeta library. Using its own MiXCR run on the multiplex PCR reads, TCRdb lists one record per CDR3 protein. The profile covers 55,000 to 75,000 distinct CDR3 sequences, with almost 60% appearing a single time and 20% taken by the ten largest. This sample's RNA came from whole unsorted tissue. Sequencing used lung tumor tissue. The receptors were gathered from a man aged 45-65 years with non-small cell lung cancer.

This clonotype was counted only a few times. Since a much larger clone is just one base distant, this may be a read error. The CDR3 loop is CASSPPATKTQYF. The CDR3 coding sequence is TGTGCCAGCTCCCCCCCCGCAACCAAGACCCAGTACTTC. The chain joins TRBV28 to TRBJ2-5; D gene uncertain. This CDR3 comprises 13 residues. Germline V gene data show CDR1 as MDHEN and CDR2 as SYDVKM. Trimming pared 8 bases from V and 6 bases from J, leaving 16 bases between.

The chain has TRBV2 and TRBJ2-5, with D possibly matching TRBD1 (6 bases). This CDR3 is built from 14 residues. The germline gives CDR1 SNHLY, CDR2 FYNNEI. V was cut by 7 bases and J by 2 bases, with 14 bases left in between. The chain's CDR3 is CASILHRVQETQYF. In DNA form, the CDR3 reads TGTGCCAGCATACTCCACAGGGTTCAAGAGACCCAGTACTTC.

About this clonotype: A read error may explain this, as a much larger clone is one base away. This chain joins TRBV20-1 and TRBJ2-1; perhaps D is TRBD1 or TRBD2 (5 bases each). This CDR3 is 15 amino acids long. Deletions cut 1 base from V and 6 bases from J, with 16 bases between. Germline assignment: CDR1 DFQATT and CDR2 SNEGSKA (reference sequence). The CDR3 is CSARGLGVPSNEQFF. In DNA form, the CDR3 reads TGCAGTGCTAGAGGACTGGGGGTGCCCTCCAATGAGCAGTTCTTC.

As for this clonotype: The junction and the germline gene differ at one end; a read error may be behind it. The chain has TRBV4-1 and TRBJ2-7; D possibly corresponds to TRBD2 (5 bases). The CDR3 spans 15 residues. The germline CDR1 and CDR2 sequences are MGHRA and YSYEKL. The CDR3 DNA sequence: TGCGCCAGAAGCATTGGACCAGCGGACTCCTACGAGCAGCACTTC. Encoded protein: CARSIGPADSYEQHF.

A note on this clonotype: One end of the junction is discordant with germline, which a read error may explain. J is TRBJ1-5 and V is TRBV11-2, with a possible D match to TRBD1 (6 bases). Germline CDR1 and CDR2: SGHAT and FQNNGV. This CDR3 has 17 amino acids. CDR3 bases: TGTGCCAGCAGCCAGGCGGGGGGCAAGGGAGGCAATCAGTCCCAGCATTTT. Protein product: CASSQAGGKGGNQSQHF.

This rearrangement joins TRBV10-2 to TRBJ1-3; D is possibly TRBD1 (5 bases). Germline V gives CDR1 WSHSY, CDR2 SAAADI. The length of the CDR3 is 14 residues. Between the trimmed V and J ends, which lost 6 bases and 0 bases, there was a span of 9 bases. CDR3 protein: CASRTVLSGNTIYF. The CDR3 DNA reads as TGCGCCAGCAGGACAGTGCTCTCTGGAAACACCATATATTTT.

The CDR3: CSARDAWRNQPQHF. The CDR3, as DNA: TGCAGTGCTAGGGATGCATGGAGGAATCAGCCCCAGCATTTT. V usage is TRBV20-1 and J usage is TRBJ1-5; D unclear. Germline V gene lookup returns CDR1 DFQATT and CDR2 SNEGSKA (reference sequence). V shed 3 bases and J shed 4 bases, with 13 bases lying between them. The CDR3 consists of 14 residues.

Points on this clonotype: The junction and the germline gene differ at one end; a read error may be behind it. Written as DNA, the CDR3 is TGTGCCAGCAGCTATAACTCCTACGAGCGGTACTTC. Translating it yields CASSYNSYERYF. The chain carries TRBV5-4 and TRBJ2-7, with D hard to call. CDR1 is SGHNT and CDR2 is YYREEE in the germline V gene (reference sequence). This CDR3 has 12 amino acids. The complete variable domain, with remaining parts taken from reference TRBV5-4 and TRBJ2-7, reads ETGVTQSPTHLIKTRGQQVTLRCSSQSGHNTVSWYQQALGQGPQFIFQYYREEENGRGNFPPRFSGLQFPNYSSELNVNALELDDSALYLCASSYNSYERYFGPGTRLTVT.

The sample holds a few counts of this clonotype. The genes are TRBV20-1 and TRBJ2-1, with 13 bases matching TRBD2. With 5 bases clipped from V and 7 bases from J, the junction kept 8 bases outside the gene matches. Germline CDR1 and CDR2: DFQATT and SNEGSKA (reference sequence). The CDR3 extends over 15 amino acids. The CDR3 region has the DNA TGCAGTGCTCTTAGACTAGCGGGGGGCCCTAATGAGCAGTTCTTC. It translates to CSALRLAGGPNEQFF.

As to this clonotype: An end of the junction differs from the germline gene, which may be a read error. The chain links TRBV10-1 to TRBJ2-2; possibly TRBD2 for D (7 bases). In germline, CDR1 is WNHNN, CDR2 SYGVQD (reference sequence). CDR3 size: 14 residues. The CDR3 is CANRATSHTGELFF. The CDR3, as DNA: TGTGCCAACAGGGCGACTAGCCACACCGGGGAGCTGTTTTTT.

A note on this clonotype: No conserved phenylalanine or tryptophan is present at the end of the CDR3, so a read error is the likely explanation. The chain joins TRBV4-1 to TRBJ1-2; D gene ambiguous. The length of the CDR3 is 14 residues. CDR1 is MGHRA and CDR2 is YSYEKL in the germline V gene. CDR3 DNA: TGCGCCTGCAGCCAAGAAATACGGAACTATGGCTACACCTTG. Residues: CACSQEIRNYGYTL.

This clonotype has just one count. This may be a read error, as it is one base from a much larger clone. The CDR3 is CATSPGQPSSGNTIYF. In DNA, the CDR3 is TGCGCCACCAGCCCCGGACAGCCGAGCTCTGGAAACACCATATATTTT. The J gene is TRBJ1-3, the V gene TRBV5-1; possible D gene TRBD1, 6 bases. Germline V gene data show CDR1 as SGHRS and CDR2 as YFSETQ. The CDR3 contains 16 residues.

This clonotype turned up a few times. One base away lies a much larger clone, so this may be a sequencing read error. V and J are TRBV12-3 or TRBV12-4 and TRBJ2-6; D is unresolved. This CDR3 is built from 13 residues. The ends were cut back, 10 bases at V and 0 bases at J, with 7 bases in the middle. This CDR3 is CATLGSGANVLTF. The CDR3 nucleotides read TGTGCCACCCTAGGCTCTGGGGCCAACGTCCTGACTTTC.

A remark on this clonotype: A much larger clone differs from this one at a single base, so this may be a read error. The rearrangement links TRBV12-3 or TRBV12-4 to TRBJ2-5; D perhaps matches TRBD1 (6 bases). The CDR3 sequence is 13 residues long. This CDR3 is CASSRTDTGAHYF. The CDR3 DNA reads TGTGCCAGCAGTCGGACAGATACCGGGGCCCACTACTTC.

CDR3 region: CAGQGTGNQPQHF. As DNA, the CDR3 is TGTGCCGGCCAAGGGACAGGGAATCAGCCCCAGCATTTT. The chain links TRBV28 to TRBJ1-5; 9 bases are a match to TRBD1. The CDR3 loop spans 13 amino acids. The V and J ends lost 11 bases and 4 bases, in that order; junction bases with no gene match: 6. Germline CDR1 and CDR2: MDHEN and SYDVKM.

With regard to this clonotype: A clone one base away is much larger, so this may be a read error. The chain uses TRBV29-1 and TRBJ1-5, with D maybe TRBD1 (6 bases). The tail of the sequence fits TRBJ2-3 better, so the J call may be wrong. Looked up from germline, CDR1 is SQVTM and CDR2 is ANQGSEA. The CDR3 consists of 15 residues. In nucleotides, the CDR3 is TGCAGCGTCGCAACCGAAACAGGGAGCAATCAGCCCCAGTATTTT. Its translation: CSVATETGSNQPQYF.

To note about this clonotype: Sequence at one end of the junction differs from germline and may be a read error. The rearrangement links TRBV10-3 to TRBJ2-1, with TRBD2 matching over 7 bases. The germline CDR1 and CDR2 sequences are ENHRY and SYGVKD. The CDR3 has 17 residues. The CDR3 sequence: CATSESKTRGRAWEQFF. The CDR3 DNA sequence: TGTGCCACCAGTGAGAGTAAGACTAGAGGGAGGGCCTGGGAGCAGTTCTTC.

To note about this clonotype: One base away lies a much larger clone, so this may be a sequencing read error. The chain has TRBV20-1 and TRBJ1-2, with TRBD1 matching over 7 bases. In germline, CDR1 is DFQATT, CDR2 SNEGSKA (reference sequence). The CDR3 consists of 14 residues. The CDR3 sequence is CSARAETGYYGHTF. For the CDR3, the DNA is TGCAGTGCTAGAGCCGAGACAGGGTACTATGGCCACACCTTC.

The chain combines TRBV11-2 with TRBJ2-7; D not resolved. V lost 2 bases to trimming and J lost 2 bases, with 13 bases between them. The CDR3 has 15 residues. From germline, CDR1 is SGHAT and CDR2 FQNNGV. CDR3 sequence reads: CASSLMAVSPYEQYF. CDR3 in DNA: TGTGCCAGCAGCTTAATGGCGGTTAGCCCCTACGAGCAGTACTTC.

A word on this clonotype: Germline is not matched at one junction end, which may reflect a read error. V usage is TRBV5-4 and J usage is TRBJ2-3; D may correspond to TRBD1 or TRBD2 (6 bases each). There are 16 residues in the CDR3. Germline V gives CDR1 SGHNT, CDR2 YYREEE (reference sequence). CDR3 sequence: CASSSGLNGGTDTQCF. CDR3 in DNA: TGTGCCAGCAGCTCAGGACTAAATGGGGGCACAGATACGCAGTGTTTT.

Worth noting for this clonotype: A much larger clone differs from this one at a single base, so this may be a read error. The chain uses TRBV19 and TRBJ2-1; D might be TRBD1 (6 bases). The CDR3 sequence is 11 residues long. CDR1 and CDR2 from the germline V gene are LNHDA and SQIVND (reference sequence). The CDR3 here is CVSRVGQLQFF. CDR3 sequence (DNA): TGTGTCAGTAGAGTGGGACAATTGCAGTTCTTC. Looking up the rest from reference TRBV19 and TRBJ2-1 gives the full variable domain: DGGITQSPKYLFRKEGQNVTLSCEQNLNHDAMYWYRQDPGQGLRLIYYSQIVNDFQKGDIAEGYSVSREKKESFPLTVTSAQKNPTAFYLCVSRVGQLQFFGPGTRLTVL.

This clonotype has a count of ten or more. V and J are TRBV5-1 and TRBJ2-3; D uncertain. There are 13 residues in the CDR3. The germline V gene has CDR1 SGHRS and CDR2 YFSETQ. V was cut by 0 bases and J by 5 bases, with 7 bases left in between. As DNA, the CDR3 is TGCGCCAGCAGCTTGGCCCCGGTAGATACGCAGTATTTT. It yields the protein CASSLAPVDTQYF. The complete variable domain, with remaining parts taken from reference TRBV5-1 and TRBJ2-3, reads KAGVTQTPRYLIKTRGQQVTLSCSPISGHRSVSWYQQTPGQGLQFLFEYFSETQRNKGNFPGRFSGRQFSNSRSEMNVSTLELGDSALYLCASSLAPVDTQYFGPGTRLTVL.

On this clonotype: Sequence at one end of the junction differs from germline and may be a read error. This chain connects TRBV9 to TRBJ2-3, with TRBD2 matching over 8 bases. The CDR3 consists of 16 residues. The germline CDR1 and CDR2 sequences are SGDLS and YYNGEE. CDR3 sequence: CPSSVGGSGNTDTQYF. CDR3 DNA sequence: TGTCCCAGCAGCGTAGGGGGTAGCGGGAACACAGATACGCAGTATTTT.

As to this clonotype: One end of the junction varies from germline; a read error may be responsible. This chain links TRBV6-1 with TRBJ2-7; D gene uncertain. Germline loops: CDR1 MNHNS, CDR2 SASEGT. This CDR3 comprises 13 residues. For the CDR3, the DNA is TGTGCCAACAGTCTACAGAACCCCTACGAGCAGTACTTC. Its protein product is CANSLQNPYEQYF.

This clonotype appeared a single time. Just one base apart from a much larger clone, this may be a read error. V gene TRBV14 combines with J gene TRBJ1-2; unclear D gene. The CDR3 contains 14 residues. V lost 3 bases to trimming and J lost 4 bases, with 12 bases between them. Germline V gives CDR1 SGHDN, CDR2 FVKESK. In nucleotides, the CDR3 is TGTGCCAGCAGCCATGGTCGGACCGCCTATGGCTACACCTTC. As protein: CASSHGRTAYGYTF.

This clonotype turned up a few times. V is TRBV5-1 and J is TRBJ2-7; D gene ambiguous. This CDR3 comprises 14 residues. V lost 1 base and J 7 bases, leaving 15 bases between the germline ends. CDR1 is SGHRS, CDR2 YFSETQ, per germline. The CDR3 reads CASSLLAAWEEQYF. The DNA for the CDR3 is TGCGCCAGCAGCTTGCTGGCAGCTTGGGAAGAGCAGTACTTC. Combining the CDR3 with reference TRBV5-1 and TRBJ2-7 gives the whole variable domain KAGVTQTPRYLIKTRGQQVTLSCSPISGHRSVSWYQQTPGQGLQFLFEYFSETQRNKGNFPGRFSGRQFSNSRSEMNVSTLELGDSALYLCASSLLAAWEEQYFGPGTRLTVT.

The chain carries TRBV11-2 and TRBJ2-1; 10 positions agree with TRBD1. After removal of 5 bases from V and 9 bases from J, the junction contained 10 bases not matched to a gene. Germline loops: CDR1 SGHAT, CDR2 FQNNGV. The CDR3 sequence is 15 residues long. Here the CDR3 reads CASSMGQGRGIEQFF. DNA of the CDR3: TGTGCCAGCAGCATGGGACAGGGGAGGGGTATTGAGCAGTTCTTC.

The chain uses TRBV19 and TRBJ1-1, with D uncertain. Trimming removed 3 bases from V and 2 bases from J, with 4 bases in between. CDR3 length: 12 residues. The V gene's germline CDR1 is LNHDA and CDR2 SQIVND (reference sequence). CDR3: CASSMVNTEAFF. The CDR3 region has the DNA TGTGCCAGTAGTATGGTCAACACTGAAGCTTTCTTT.

Of note for this clonotype: A read error may produce the germline difference seen at one junction end. V is TRBV6-1 and J is TRBJ1-4, with 10 bases lining up with TRBD1. This CDR3 comprises 14 residues. The germline V gene has CDR1 MNHNS and CDR2 SASEGT. CDR3 in DNA: TGTGCCAGCAGATCGACAGGGGGCGGAGAAAAACCGTTTTTT. Encoded protein: CASRSTGGGEKPFF.

In this sample, this clonotype turned up many times. The J gene is TRBJ2-3, the V gene TRBV5-5; TRBD2 aligns across 8 bases. With V trimmed by 0 bases and J by 0 bases, 6 bases remained unmatched. The CDR3 is 17 amino acids. The V gene's germline CDR1 is SGHKS and CDR2 YYEKEE (reference sequence). The CDR3 DNA is TGTGCCAGCAGCTTGGCGGGAGGGCCTTTTAGCACAGATACGCAGTATTTT. Translating it yields CASSLAGGPFSTDTQYF.

In regard to this clonotype: One base away lies a much larger clone, so this may be a sequencing read error. CDR3 loop: CASSLAGGPFRTDTQYF. The CDR3 DNA reads TGTGCCAGCAGCTTGGCGGGAGGGCCTTTTAGGACAGATACGCAGTATTTT. The chain employs TRBV5-5 and TRBJ2-3, with 8 nucleotides matching TRBD2. The CDR3 has 17 amino acids. J lost 3 bases, V lost 0 bases, and 9 bases had no gene match. Looked up from germline, CDR1 is SGHKS and CDR2 is YYEKEE (reference sequence).

The chain carries TRBV20-1 and TRBJ2-5; 7 bases align to TRBD1. The CDR3 extends over 15 amino acids. Unmatched junction bases numbered 5, after V lost 1 base and J lost 0 bases. Germline CDR1 reads DFQATT; CDR2 reads SNEGSKA (reference sequence). CDR3 loop: CSARGITGDQETQYF. The CDR3 DNA is TGCAGTGCTAGAGGAATTACAGGGGACCAAGAGACCCAGTACTTC.